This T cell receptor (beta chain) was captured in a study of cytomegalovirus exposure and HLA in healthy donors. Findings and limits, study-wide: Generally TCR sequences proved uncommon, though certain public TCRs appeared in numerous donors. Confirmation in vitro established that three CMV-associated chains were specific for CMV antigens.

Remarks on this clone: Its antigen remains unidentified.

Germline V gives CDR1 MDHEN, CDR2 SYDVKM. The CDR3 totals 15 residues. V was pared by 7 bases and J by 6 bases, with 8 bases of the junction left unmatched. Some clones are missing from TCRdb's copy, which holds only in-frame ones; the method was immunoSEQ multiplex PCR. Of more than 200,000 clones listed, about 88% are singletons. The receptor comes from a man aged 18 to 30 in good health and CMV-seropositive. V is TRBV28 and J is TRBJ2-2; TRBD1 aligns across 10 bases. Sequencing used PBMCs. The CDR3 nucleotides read TGTGCCAGCATCTCCGGACAGGGGGGTTCCGGGGAGCTGTTTTTT. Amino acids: CASISGQGGSGELFF.